This TCR beta chain stems from a study of long-term antiretroviral therapy in people with HIV. Turning to this clone: Its target is unknown.

Each sample contained roughly 0.85-10 million cryopreserved PBMC, thawed before DNA extraction. Running of the v3.0 immunoSEQ assay took place at survey level. The repertoire was sequenced with immunoSEQ multiplex PCR; TCRdb's copy has only in-frame clones and lacks some. This sample has about 25,000 clones, with 93% found just once. The CDR3 totals 16 residues. The germline V gene has CDR1 SGDLS and CDR2 YYNGEE. The V segment lost 0 bases and the J segment 2 bases; nucleotides outside the gene matches: 4. Whole-study results and caveats: Diversity increased after ART yet remained lower than in transplant donor controls.

The chain employs TRBV9 and TRBJ2-1, with 8 positions matching TRBD1. This clonotype was obtained from a middle-aged woman with HIV. The sequencing here drew on unsorted PBMCs, taken 7.6 years after starting antiretroviral therapy. This chain's CDR3 is CASSVDPGGTYNEQFF. CDR3 nucleotides: TGTGCCAGCAGCGTAGACCCAGGGGGCACCTACAATGAGCAGTTCTTC.